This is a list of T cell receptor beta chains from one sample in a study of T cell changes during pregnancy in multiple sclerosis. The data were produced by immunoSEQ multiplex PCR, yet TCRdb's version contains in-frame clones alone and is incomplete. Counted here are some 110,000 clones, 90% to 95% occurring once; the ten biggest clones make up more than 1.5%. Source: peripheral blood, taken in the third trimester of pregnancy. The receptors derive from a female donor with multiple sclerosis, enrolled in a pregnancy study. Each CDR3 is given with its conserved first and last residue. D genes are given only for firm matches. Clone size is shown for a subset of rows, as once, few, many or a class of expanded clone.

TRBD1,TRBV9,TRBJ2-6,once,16,CASSGQGAQGANVLTF,TGTGCCAGCAGCGGACAGGGGGCGCAGGGGGCCAACGTCCTGACTTTC
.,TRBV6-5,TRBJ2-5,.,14,CASRTGPVRETQYF,TGTGCCAGCAGAACCGGTCCGGTGCGAGAGACCCAGTACTTC
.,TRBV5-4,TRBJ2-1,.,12,CASSLDSDEQFF,TGTGCCAGCAGCTTGGATAGCGATGAGCAGTTCTTC
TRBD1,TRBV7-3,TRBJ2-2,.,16,CASSYLQDRGTGELFF,TGTGCCAGCAGCTACCTACAGGACAGGGGTACCGGGGAGCTGTTTTTT
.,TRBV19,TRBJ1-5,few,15,CASSIGTGRREPQHF,TGTGCCAGTAGTATAGGTACGGGGAGGAGGGAGCCCCAGCATTTT
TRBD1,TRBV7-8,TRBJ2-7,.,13,CASSWTGDYEQYF,TGTGCCAGCAGTTGGACAGGGGACTACGAGCAGTACTTC
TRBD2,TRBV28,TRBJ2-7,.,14,CASSLAGGVYEQYF,TGTGCCAGCAGTTTAGCGGGGGGGGTTTACGAGCAGTACTTC
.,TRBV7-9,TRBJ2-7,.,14,CASSLVSSAYEQYF,TGTGCCAGCAGCTTAGTCTCCAGCGCCTACGAGCAGTACTTC
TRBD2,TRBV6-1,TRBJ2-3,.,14,CASSEGTGGNTQYF,TGTGCCAGCAGTGAAGGGACGGGGGGTAATACGCAGTATTTT
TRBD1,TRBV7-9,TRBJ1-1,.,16,CASTGGQGGRNTEAFF,TGTGCCAGCACCGGCGGACAGGGAGGCAGGAACACTGAAGCTTTCTTT
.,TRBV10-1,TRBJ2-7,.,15,CASSESRGGAYEQYF,TGCGCCAGCAGTGAGTCGAGGGGGGGTGCCTACGAGCAGTACTTC
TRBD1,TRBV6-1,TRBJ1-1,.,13,CASSRDRESKAFF,TGTGCCAGCAGTAGGGACAGGGAATCTAAAGCTTTCTTT
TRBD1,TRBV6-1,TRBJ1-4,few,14,CASRRGHEGEKLFF,TGTGCCAGCAGGAGGGGGCACGAGGGTGAAAAACTGTTTTTT
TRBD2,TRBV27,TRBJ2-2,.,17,CASSYRLAGSNTGELFF,TGTGCCAGCAGTTACCGACTAGCGGGAAGTAACACCGGGGAGCTGTTTTTT
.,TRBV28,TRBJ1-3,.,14,CASILGRTGNTIYF,TGTGCCAGCATCCTGGGCAGAACTGGAAACACCATATATTTT
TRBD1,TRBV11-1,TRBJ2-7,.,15,CASSRTGTESYEQYF,TGTGCCAGCAGCCGCACCGGGACAGAGAGCTACGAGCAGTACTTC
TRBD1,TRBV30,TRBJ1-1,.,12,CAWRDRVTEAFF,TGTGCCTGGAGGGACAGGGTCACTGAAGCTTTCTTT
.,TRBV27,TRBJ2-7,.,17,CASSRRGGTTASYEQYF,TGTGCCAGCAGCCGGAGGGGAGGGACAACCGCCTCCTACGAGCAGTACTTC
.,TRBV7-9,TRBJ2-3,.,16,CASSLFGGASTDTQYF,TGTGCCAGCAGCTTATTCGGCGGAGCTAGCACAGATACGCAGTATTTT
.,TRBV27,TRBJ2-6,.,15,CASSLSRAGANVLTF,TGTGCCAGCAGTTTAAGTCGGGCTGGGGCCAACGTCCTGACTTTC
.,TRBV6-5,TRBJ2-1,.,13,CASSTPVRKEQFF,TGTGCCAGCAGTACTCCGGTACGAAAAGAACAGTTCTTC
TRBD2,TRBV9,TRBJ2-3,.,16,CASSVASGERGDTQYF,TGTGCCAGCAGCGTCGCTAGCGGGGAGCGAGGAGATACGCAGTATTTT
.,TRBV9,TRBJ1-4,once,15,CASSSTTGDNEKLFF,TGTGCCAGCAGCTCGACGACAGGCGACAATGAAAAACTGTTTTTT
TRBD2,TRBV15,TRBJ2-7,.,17,CATSRGLAGRTSYEQYF,TGTGCCACCAGCAGGGGACTAGCGGGAAGAACATCCTACGAGCAGTACTTC
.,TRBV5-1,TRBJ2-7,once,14,CASSSGTGTYEQYF,TGCGCCAGCAGCTCTGGAACAGGGACATACGAGCAGTACTTC
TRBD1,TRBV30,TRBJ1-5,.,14,CAWSADRGNQPQHF,TGTGCCTGGAGTGCGGACAGGGGGAATCAGCCCCAGCATTTT
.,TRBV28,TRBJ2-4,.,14,CASSLMSGVNIQYF,TGTGCCAGCAGTTTGATGTCAGGGGTAAACATTCAGTACTTC
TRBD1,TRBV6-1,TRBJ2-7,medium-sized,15,CASSEAATGGYEQYF,TGTGCCAGCAGTGAAGCGGCGACAGGGGGGTATGAGCAGTACTTC
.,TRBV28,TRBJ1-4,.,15,CASMSTGATNEKLFF,TGTGCCAGCATGTCGACAGGCGCAACTAATGAAAAACTGTTTTTT
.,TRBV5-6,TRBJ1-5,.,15,CASSLAVESNQPQHF,TGTGCCAGCAGCTTGGCCGTAGAAAGCAATCAGCCCCAGCATTTT